This T cell receptor (beta chain) is drawn from a study of T cell responses to AZD1222 COVID-19 vaccine. The ends were cut back, 3 bases at V and 4 bases at J, with 9 bases in the middle. The CDR3 spans 13 residues. Germline V CDR1 and CDR2: MNHEY, SMNVEV (reference sequence). This clone is a singleton in its sample. Measured with immunoSEQ multiplex PCR; TCRdb has only the in-frame clones, and not every one. Counted here are 150,000 to 200,000 clones, 85% to 95% occurring once; the ten biggest clones make up approximately 1%. The rearrangement links TRBV27 to TRBJ1-2; D is unresolved. This sequence was found in an adult in good health. Sequencing was performed on peripheral blood, taken on day 0 of AZD1222 vaccination. CDR3 bases: TGTGCCAGCAGTTTCGGGGTTGGCTATGGCTACACCTTC. It translates to CASSFGVGYGYTF.